The clone carrying this T cell receptor beta chain was seen more than once but under ten times. Its target is unknown. V was pared by 5 bases and J by 5 bases, with 14 bases between. CDR1 and CDR2 from the germline V gene are PRHDT and FYEKMQ (reference sequence). This CDR3 region has 14 residues. The data belong to a study of CD8 T cells in ankylosing spondylitis. One entry per CDR3 protein results from TCRdb running MiXCR on the 5' RACE reads. The top ten hold 6.8% of the sample, which has about 540,000 distinct CDR3 sequences, approximately 11% seen once. Findings and caveats of the study: It appeared that ankylosing spondylitis blood was characterized by a TCR beta motif of about eight highly homologous variants. Significant enrichment of disease-linked clones was reportedly seen in matched ankylosing spondylitis synovial fluid.

This chain links TRBV13 with TRBJ2-3; D unclear. Sequences were obtained from blood, either unsorted or a sorted T cell fraction (not recorded which). The receptor was isolated from a male donor with ankylosing spondylitis. CDR3 residues: CASSPYSTGDTQYF. Here the CDR3 DNA reads TGTGCCAGCAGCCCATATTCGACTGGAGATACGCAGTATTTT. Full variable domain (rest looked up from reference TRBV13 and TRBJ2-3): AAGVIQSPRHLIKEKRETATLKCYPIPRHDTVYWYQQGPGQDPQFLISFYEKMQSDKGSIPDRFSAQQFSDYHSELNMSSLELGDSALYFCASSPYSTGDTQYFGPGTRLTVL.